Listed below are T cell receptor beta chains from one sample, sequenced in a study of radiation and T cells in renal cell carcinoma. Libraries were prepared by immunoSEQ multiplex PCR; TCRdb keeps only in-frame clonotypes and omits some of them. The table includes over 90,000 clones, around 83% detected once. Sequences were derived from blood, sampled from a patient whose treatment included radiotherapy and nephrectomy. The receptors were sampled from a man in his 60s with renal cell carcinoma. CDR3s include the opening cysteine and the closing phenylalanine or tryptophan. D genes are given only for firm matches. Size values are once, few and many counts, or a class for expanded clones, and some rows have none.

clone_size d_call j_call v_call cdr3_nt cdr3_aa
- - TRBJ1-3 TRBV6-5 TGTGCCAGCACCTTACGGGCCTACGGAAACACCATATATTTT CASTLRAYGNTIYF
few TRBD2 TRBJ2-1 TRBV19 TGTGCCAGTAGTATAGTGCTAGCGGGAGTTAATGAGCAGTTCTTC CASSIVLAGVNEQFF
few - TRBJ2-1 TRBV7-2 TGTGCCAGCAGCTTAGATTCGGGAGTATATGTGAATGAGCAGTTCTTC CASSLDSGVYVNEQFF
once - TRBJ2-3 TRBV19 TGTGCCAGTAGTCAGAGGGGTACAGATACGCAGTATTTT CASSQRGTDTQYF
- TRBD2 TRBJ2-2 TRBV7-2 TGTGCCAGCAGCTTACGCGGGAGGGTCACCGGGGAGCTGTTTTTT CASSLRGRVTGELFF
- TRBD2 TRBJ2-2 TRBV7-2 TGTGCCAGCAGCCACTATACCATCAGCGGGACTTACACCGGGGAGCTGTTTTTT CASSHYTISGTYTGELFF
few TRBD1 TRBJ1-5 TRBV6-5 TGTGCCAGCAGTTCTAGACAGGGGTTACAGCCCCAGCATTTT CASSSRQGLQPQHF
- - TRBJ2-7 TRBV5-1 TGCGCCAGCAGCTTCCGGGGGAGCTCCTACGAGCAGTACTTC CASSFRGSSYEQYF
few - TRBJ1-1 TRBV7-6 TGTGCCAGCAGCTTAGACTATGGGGGGCGCGGGGGAATGAACACTGAAGCTTTCTTT CASSLDYGGRGGMNTEAFF
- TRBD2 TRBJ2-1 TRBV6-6 TGTGCCAGCAGTTCCCCCGGGACTAGCGGGAGACTAGGGCAGTTCTTC CASSSPGTSGRLGQFF
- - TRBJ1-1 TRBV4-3 TGCGCCAGCAGCCAAGGGGCCGGGACCAAAGCTTTCTTT CASSQGAGTKAFF
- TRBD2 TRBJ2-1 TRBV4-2 TGTGCCAGCAGCCAAGAGGGACTAGCGGGAGGGAGCTCCTACAATGAGCAGTTCTTC CASSQEGLAGGSSYNEQFF
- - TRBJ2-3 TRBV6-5 TGTGCCAGCAGTTACTCAGGGCCAGATACGCAGTATTTT CASSYSGPDTQYF
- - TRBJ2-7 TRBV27 TGTGCCAGCAGTGTCCGGGACAACGAGGGTTACGAGCAGTACTTC CASSVRDNEGYEQYF
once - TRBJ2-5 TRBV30 TGTGCCTGGAGTGCCCGCCGGGGGCGGACCCAGTACTTC CAWSARRGRTQYF
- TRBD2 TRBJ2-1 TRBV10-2 TGCGCCAGCAGCGGACTCGGACTAGGCAATGAGCAGTTCTTC CASSGLGLGNEQFF